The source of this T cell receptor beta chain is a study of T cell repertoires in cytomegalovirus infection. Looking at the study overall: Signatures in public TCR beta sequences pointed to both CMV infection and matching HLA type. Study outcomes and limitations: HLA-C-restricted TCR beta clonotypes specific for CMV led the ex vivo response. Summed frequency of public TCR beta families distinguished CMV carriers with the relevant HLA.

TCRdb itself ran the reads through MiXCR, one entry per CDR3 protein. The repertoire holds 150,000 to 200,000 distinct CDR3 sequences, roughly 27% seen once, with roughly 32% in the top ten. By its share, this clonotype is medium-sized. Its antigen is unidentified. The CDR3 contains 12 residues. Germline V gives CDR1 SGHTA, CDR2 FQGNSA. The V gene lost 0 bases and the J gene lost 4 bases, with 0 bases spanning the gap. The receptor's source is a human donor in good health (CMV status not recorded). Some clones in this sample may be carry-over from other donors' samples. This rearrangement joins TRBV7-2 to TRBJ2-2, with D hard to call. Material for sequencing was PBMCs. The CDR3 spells CASSLATGELFF. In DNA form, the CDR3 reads TGTGCCAGCAGCTTAGCCACCGGGGAGCTGTTTTTT. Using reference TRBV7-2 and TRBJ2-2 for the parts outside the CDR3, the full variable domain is GAGVSQSPSNKVTEKGKDVELRCDPISGHTALYWYRQSLGQGLEFLIYFQGNSAPDKSGLPSDRFSAERTGGSVSTLTIQRTQQEDSAVYLCASSLATGELFFGEGSRLTVL.